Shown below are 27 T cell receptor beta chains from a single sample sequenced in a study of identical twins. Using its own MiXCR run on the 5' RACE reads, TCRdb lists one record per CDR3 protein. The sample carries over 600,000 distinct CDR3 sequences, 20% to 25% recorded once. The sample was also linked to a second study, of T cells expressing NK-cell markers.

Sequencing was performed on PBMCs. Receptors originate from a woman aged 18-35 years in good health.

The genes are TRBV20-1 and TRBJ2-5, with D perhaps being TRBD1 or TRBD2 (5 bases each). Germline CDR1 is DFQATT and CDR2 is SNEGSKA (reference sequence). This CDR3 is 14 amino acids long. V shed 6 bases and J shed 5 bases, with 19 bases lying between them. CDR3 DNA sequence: TGCAGTGCCAAGGGTGGGGGACCTCGGGAGACCCAGTACTTC. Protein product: CSAKGGGPRETQYF.

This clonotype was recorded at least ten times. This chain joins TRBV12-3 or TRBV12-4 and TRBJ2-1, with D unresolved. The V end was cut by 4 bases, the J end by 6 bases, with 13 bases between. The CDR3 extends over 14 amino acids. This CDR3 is CASSWGSQFNEQFF. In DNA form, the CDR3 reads TGTGCCAGCAGTTGGGGATCTCAGTTCAATGAGCAGTTCTTC.

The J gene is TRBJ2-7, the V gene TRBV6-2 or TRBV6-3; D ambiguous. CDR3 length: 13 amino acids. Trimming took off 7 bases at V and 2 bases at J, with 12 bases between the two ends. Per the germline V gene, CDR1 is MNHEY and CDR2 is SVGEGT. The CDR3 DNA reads TGTGCCAGCACGGGCTTTTTGCCCTACGAGCAGTACTTC. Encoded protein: CASTGFLPYEQYF.

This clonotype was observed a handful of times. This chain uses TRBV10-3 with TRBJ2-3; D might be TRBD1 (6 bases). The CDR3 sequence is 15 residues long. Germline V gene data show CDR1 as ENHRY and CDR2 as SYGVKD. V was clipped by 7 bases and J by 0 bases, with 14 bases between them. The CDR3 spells CAIKSGAGSTDTQYF. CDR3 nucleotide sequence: TGTGCCATCAAATCAGGGGCTGGGAGCACAGATACGCAGTATTTT.

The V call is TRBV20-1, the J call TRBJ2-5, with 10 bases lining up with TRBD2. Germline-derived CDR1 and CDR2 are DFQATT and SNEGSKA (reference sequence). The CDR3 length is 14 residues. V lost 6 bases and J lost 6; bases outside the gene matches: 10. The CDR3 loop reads CSASLAGVRKTQYF. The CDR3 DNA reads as TGCAGTGCGAGCCTAGCGGGAGTACGTAAGACCCAGTACTTC.

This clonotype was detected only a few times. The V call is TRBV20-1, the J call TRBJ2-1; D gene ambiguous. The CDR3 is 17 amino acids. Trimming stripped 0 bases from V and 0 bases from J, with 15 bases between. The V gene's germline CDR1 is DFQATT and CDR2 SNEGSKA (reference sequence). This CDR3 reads CSARDPSHASSYNEQFF. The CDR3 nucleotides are TGCAGTGCTAGAGATCCCTCTCATGCGAGCTCCTACAATGAGCAGTTCTTC.

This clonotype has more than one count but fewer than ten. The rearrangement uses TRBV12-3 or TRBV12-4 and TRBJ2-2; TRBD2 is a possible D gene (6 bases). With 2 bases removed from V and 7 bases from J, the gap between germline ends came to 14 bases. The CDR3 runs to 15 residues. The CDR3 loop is CASSLSAGLGGELFF. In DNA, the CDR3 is TGTGCCAGCAGTTTATCGGCGGGGCTGGGCGGGGAGCTGTTTTTT.

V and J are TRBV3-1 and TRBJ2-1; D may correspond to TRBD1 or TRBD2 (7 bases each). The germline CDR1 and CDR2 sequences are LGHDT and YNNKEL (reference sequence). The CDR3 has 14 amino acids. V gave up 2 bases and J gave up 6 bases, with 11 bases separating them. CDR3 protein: CASSQQGGVNEQFF. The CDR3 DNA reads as TGTGCCAGCAGCCAACAGGGGGGGGTCAATGAGCAGTTCTTC.

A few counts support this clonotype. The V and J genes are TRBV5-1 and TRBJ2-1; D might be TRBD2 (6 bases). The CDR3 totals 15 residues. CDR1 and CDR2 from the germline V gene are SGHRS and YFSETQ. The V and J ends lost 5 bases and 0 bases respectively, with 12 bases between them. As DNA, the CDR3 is TGCGCCAGCAGTTTAGCGGCCCGCTCCTACAATGAGCAGTTCTTC. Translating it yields CASSLAARSYNEQFF.

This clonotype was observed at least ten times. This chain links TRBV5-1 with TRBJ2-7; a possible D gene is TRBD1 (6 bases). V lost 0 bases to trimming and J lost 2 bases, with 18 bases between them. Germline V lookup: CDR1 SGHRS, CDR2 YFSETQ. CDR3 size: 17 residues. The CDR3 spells CASSLESFTRTAYEQYF. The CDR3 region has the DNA TGCGCCAGCAGCTTGGAATCATTTACACGGACAGCCTACGAGCAGTACTTC.

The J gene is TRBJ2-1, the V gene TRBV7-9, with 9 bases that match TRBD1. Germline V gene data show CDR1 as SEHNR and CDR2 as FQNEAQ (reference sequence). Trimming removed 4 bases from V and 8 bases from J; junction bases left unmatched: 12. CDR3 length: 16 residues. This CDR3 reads CASSSRSGTGIHEQFF. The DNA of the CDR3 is TGTGCCAGCAGCTCCCGCTCAGGGACAGGGATCCATGAGCAGTTCTTC.

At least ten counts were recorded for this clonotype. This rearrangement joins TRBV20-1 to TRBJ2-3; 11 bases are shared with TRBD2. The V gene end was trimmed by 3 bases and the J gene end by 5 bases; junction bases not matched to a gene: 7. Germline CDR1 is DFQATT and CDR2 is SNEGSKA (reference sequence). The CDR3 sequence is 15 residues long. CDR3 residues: CSASSGRGIGDTQYF. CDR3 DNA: TGCAGTGCTAGTAGCGGGAGGGGTATAGGAGATACGCAGTATTTT.

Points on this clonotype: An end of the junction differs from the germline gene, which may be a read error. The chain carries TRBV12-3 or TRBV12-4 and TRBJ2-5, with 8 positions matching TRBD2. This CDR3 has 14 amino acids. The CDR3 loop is CASSRLALGSTKYF. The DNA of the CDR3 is TGTGCCAGCAGTCGACTAGCGTTGGGGTCGACCAAGTACTTC.

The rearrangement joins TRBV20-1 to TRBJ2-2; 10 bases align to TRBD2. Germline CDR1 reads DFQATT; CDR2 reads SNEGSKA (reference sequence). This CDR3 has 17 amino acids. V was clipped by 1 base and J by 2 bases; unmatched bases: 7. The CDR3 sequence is CSARGLAGAANTGELFF. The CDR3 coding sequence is TGCAGTGCTAGAGGGCTAGCGGGGGCCGCTAACACCGGGGAGCTGTTTTTT.

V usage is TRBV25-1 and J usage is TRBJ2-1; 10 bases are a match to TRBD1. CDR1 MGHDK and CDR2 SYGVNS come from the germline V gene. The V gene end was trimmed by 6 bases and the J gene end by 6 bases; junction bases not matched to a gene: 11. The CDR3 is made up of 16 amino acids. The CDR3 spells CASSGRGGQGSNEQFF. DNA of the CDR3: TGTGCCAGCAGCGGCCGGGGGGGACAGGGGTCCAATGAGCAGTTCTTC.

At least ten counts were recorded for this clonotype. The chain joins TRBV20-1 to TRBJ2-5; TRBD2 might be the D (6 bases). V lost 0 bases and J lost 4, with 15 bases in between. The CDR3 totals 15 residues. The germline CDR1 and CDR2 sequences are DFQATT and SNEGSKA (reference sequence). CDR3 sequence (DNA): TGCAGTGCTAGAGATAGGGTACTGGGGGGAGAGACCCAGTACTTC. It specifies CSARDRVLGGETQYF.

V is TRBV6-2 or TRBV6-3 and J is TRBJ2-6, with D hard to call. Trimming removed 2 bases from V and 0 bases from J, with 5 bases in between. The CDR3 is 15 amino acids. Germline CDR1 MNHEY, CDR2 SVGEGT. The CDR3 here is CASSYTRSGANVLTF. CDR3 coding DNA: TGTGCCAGCAGTTACACCCGCTCTGGGGCCAACGTCCTGACTTTC.

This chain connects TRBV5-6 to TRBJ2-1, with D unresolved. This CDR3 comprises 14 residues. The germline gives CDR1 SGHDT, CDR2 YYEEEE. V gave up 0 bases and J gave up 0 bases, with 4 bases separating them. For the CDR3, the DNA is TGTGCCAGCAGCTTGGAACGCTCCTACAATGAGCAGTTCTTC. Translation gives CASSLERSYNEQFF.

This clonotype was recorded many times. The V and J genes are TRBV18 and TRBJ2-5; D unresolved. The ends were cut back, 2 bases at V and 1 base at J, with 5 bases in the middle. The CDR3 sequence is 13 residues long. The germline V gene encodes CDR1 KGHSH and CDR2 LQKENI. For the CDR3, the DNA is TGTGCCAGCTCACCAACGCTCCAAGAGACCCAGTACTTC. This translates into CASSPTLQETQYF.

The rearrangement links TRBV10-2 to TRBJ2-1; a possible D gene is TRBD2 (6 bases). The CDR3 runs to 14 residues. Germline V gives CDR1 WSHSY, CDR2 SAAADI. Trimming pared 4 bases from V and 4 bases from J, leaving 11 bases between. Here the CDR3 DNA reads TGCGCCAGCAGTGGCCGGGAGCAGTACAATGAGCAGTTCTTC. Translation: CASSGREQYNEQFF.

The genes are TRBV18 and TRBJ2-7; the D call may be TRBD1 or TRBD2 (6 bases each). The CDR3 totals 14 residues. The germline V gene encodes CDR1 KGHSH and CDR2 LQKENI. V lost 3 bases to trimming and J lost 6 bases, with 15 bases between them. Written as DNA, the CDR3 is TGTGCCAGCTCACCGACACAGGGAGGTTCCGAGCAGTACTTC. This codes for CASSPTQGGSEQYF.

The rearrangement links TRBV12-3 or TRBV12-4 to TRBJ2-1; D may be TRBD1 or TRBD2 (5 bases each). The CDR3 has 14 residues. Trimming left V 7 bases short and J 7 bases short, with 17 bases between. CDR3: CASTSRDLKNEQFF. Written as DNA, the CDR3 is TGTGCCAGCACCTCCCGGGACCTAAAGAATGAGCAGTTCTTC.

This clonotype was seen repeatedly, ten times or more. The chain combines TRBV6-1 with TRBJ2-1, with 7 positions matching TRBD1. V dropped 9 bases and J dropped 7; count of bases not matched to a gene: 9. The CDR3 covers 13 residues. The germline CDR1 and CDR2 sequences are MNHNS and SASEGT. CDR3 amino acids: CASDADRENEQFF. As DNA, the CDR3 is TGTGCCAGTGATGCCGACAGGGAAAATGAGCAGTTCTTC.

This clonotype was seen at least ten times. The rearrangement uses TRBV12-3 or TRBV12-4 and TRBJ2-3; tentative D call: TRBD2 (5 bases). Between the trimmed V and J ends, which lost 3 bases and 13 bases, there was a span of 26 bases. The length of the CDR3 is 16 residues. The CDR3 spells CASSFRPGRQTPGEYF. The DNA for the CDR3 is TGTGCCAGCAGTTTTCGTCCGGGCAGGCAGACCCCCGGGGAGTATTTT.

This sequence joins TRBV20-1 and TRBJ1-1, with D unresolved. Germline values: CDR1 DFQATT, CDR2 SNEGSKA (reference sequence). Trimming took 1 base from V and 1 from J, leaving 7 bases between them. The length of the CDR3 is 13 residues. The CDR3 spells CSARVSQNTEAFF. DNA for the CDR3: TGCAGTGCTAGAGTATCACAGAACACTGAAGCTTTCTTT.

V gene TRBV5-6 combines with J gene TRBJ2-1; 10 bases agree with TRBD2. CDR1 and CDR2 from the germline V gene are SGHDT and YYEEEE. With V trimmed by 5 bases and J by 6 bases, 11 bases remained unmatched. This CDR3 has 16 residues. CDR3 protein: CASSSGLAEVGNEQFF. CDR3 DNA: TGTGCCAGCAGTTCTGGACTAGCGGAAGTTGGCAATGAGCAGTTCTTC.

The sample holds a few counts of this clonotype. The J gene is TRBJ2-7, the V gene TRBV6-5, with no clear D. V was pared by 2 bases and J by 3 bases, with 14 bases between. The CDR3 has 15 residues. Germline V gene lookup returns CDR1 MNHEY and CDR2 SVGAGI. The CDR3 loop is CASSYRSGFSYEQYF. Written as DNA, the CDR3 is TGTGCCAGCAGTTACCGGTCTGGATTTAGCTACGAGCAGTACTTC.